One and the same sample provided the 9 T cell receptor beta chains below, sequenced in a study of T cell responses to AZD1222 COVID-19 vaccine. Profiling relied on immunoSEQ multiplex PCR, and the TCRdb table lists in-frame clones only, not all of them. Here the sample spans 150,000 to 200,000 clones, roughly nine tenths being singletons. Sequences were derived from peripheral blood, sampled on day 0 of AZD1222 vaccination. The receptors come from an adult in good health.

A single count supports this clone. The chain is built from TRBV4-1 and TRBJ2-1; 13 nucleotides align to TRBD2. The CDR3 has 18 residues. V dropped 1 base and J dropped 14; count of bases not matched to a gene: 17. Germline lookup yields CDR1 MGHRA and CDR2 YSYEKL. CDR3 in DNA: TGCGCCAGCAGCCAAGCCCTCCCACTAGCGGGAGGGCCTGAGATGAAGTTCTTC. It codes for CASSQALPLAGGPEMKFF.

V is TRBV6-1 and J is TRBJ2-7, with 7 bases identical to TRBD2. The CDR3 is 16 amino acids. Germline assignment: CDR1 MNHNS and CDR2 SASEGT. V lost 4 bases and J lost 0; bases outside the gene matches: 9. CDR3 loop: CASSVSSGKFSYEQYF. The CDR3, as DNA: TGTGCCAGCAGTGTATCTAGCGGTAAATTCTCCTACGAGCAGTACTTC.

V and J are TRBV21-1 and TRBJ2-7; the D call TRBD1 from the table was never checked on the DNA. TRBV21-1 is recorded as a pseudogene. CDR3 length equals 14 residues. In DNA, the CDR3 is TGTGCCAGCAGCAATCCCGCCAGGGATGGCGAGCAGTACTTC. This codes for CASSNPARDGEQYF.

This clone was picked up a small number of times. CDR3 sequence: CASSLPSGAAHYEQYF. The CDR3 DNA follows: TGTGCCAGCAGTTTACCTTCGGGAGCCGCCCACTACGAGCAGTACTTC. The J gene is TRBJ2-7, the V gene TRBV28; D perhaps matches TRBD2 (6 bases). V was trimmed by 2 bases and J by 3 bases, leaving 17 bases between them. The CDR3 spans 16 residues. Germline loops: CDR1 MDHEN, CDR2 SYDVKM.

The chain uses TRBV28 and TRBJ2-7; 9 nucleotides match TRBD2. The germline V gene encodes CDR1 MDHEN and CDR2 SYDVKM. With 4 bases clipped from V and 3 bases from J, the junction kept 10 bases outside the gene matches. The CDR3 runs 16 residues. In DNA, the CDR3 is TGTGCCAGCAGTTCACCCCCCAGCGGGAGGTTCTACGAGCAGTACTTC. Its protein is CASSSPPSGRFYEQYF.

The rearrangement links TRBV27 to TRBJ2-7; perhaps TRBD1 as D (5 bases). Germline CDR1 MNHEY, CDR2 SMNVEV (reference sequence). CDR3 length equals 12 residues. Trimming cost V 6 bases and J 3 bases, with 9 bases left between them. For the CDR3, the DNA is TGTGCCAGCAGCAACACAGGCTACGAGCAGTACTTC. Protein: CASSNTGYEQYF.

The V call is TRBV4-1, the J call TRBJ1-5, with a tentative D call TRBD1 (6 bases). The V end lost 0 bases, the J end lost 2 bases, and 14 bases lay between the germline ends. This CDR3 has 17 amino acids. In germline, CDR1 is MGHRA, CDR2 YSYEKL. As DNA, the CDR3 is TGCGCCAGCAGCCAAGATTTAGGACAGTATGGCAATCAGCCCCAGCATTTT. Its protein is CASSQDLGQYGNQPQHF.

The chain is built from TRBV20-1 and TRBJ2-1; D uncertain. Germline V CDR1 and CDR2: DFQATT, SNEGSKA (reference sequence). The CDR3 has 10 amino acids. The ends were cut back, 4 bases at V and 5 bases at J, with 3 bases in the middle. As DNA, the CDR3 is TGCAGTGCTACAGACAATGAGCAGTTCTTC. Its translation is CSATDNEQFF.

This clone was seen a few times. In DNA, the CDR3 is TGTGCCAGCAGTTTAGGAAAGAGCCTGGGAACTGAAGCTTTCTTT. Translated: CASSLGKSLGTEAFF. The chain combines TRBV27 with TRBJ1-1; D gene uncertain. Germline CDR1 MNHEY, CDR2 SMNVEV (reference sequence). Trimming took 2 bases from V and 5 from J, leaving 15 bases between them. The length of the CDR3 is 15 residues.